This T cell receptor (beta chain) was observed in a study of T-cell reconstitution after alpha-beta-depleted transplantation in children. Unique molecular identifiers were used in preparing the TCRbeta library. In TCRdb, the PCR reads were re-called with MiXCR into one record per CDR3 protein. Of approximately 490,000 distinct CDR3 sequences in the sample, approximately 12% were seen once. The germline gives CDR1 SGHDN, CDR2 FVKESK. V gave up 1 base and J gave up 5 bases, with 12 bases separating them. This CDR3 contains 16 residues. The clonotype comes from a human donor who donated a stem cell graft to a child with combined immunodeficiency. The source was PBMCs from the stem cell graft donor, collected from the stem cell graft. The J gene is TRBJ2-6, the V gene TRBV14; no clear D gene. As DNA, the CDR3 is TGTGCCAGCAGCCAAGTAGGTGGGGTCTGGGCCAACGTCCTGACTTTC. As protein: CASSQVGGVWANVLTF.